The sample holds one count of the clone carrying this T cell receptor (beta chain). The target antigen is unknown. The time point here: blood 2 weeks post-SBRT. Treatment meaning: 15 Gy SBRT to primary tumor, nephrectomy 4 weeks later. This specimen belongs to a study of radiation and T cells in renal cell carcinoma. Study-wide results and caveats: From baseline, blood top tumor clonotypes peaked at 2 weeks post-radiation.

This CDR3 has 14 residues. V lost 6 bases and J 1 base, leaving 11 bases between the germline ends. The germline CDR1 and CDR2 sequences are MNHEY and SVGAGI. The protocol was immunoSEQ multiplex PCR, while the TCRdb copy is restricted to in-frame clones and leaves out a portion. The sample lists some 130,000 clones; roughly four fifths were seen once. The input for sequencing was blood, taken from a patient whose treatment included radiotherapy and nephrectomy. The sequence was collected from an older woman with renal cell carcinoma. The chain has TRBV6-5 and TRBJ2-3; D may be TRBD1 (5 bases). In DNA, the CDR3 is TGTGCCAGCAGCCGGACACTTCGCACAGATACGCAGTATTTT. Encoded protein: CASSRTLRTDTQYF.